This passage covers 15 T cell receptor beta chains from one sample sequenced in a study of vaccination effects on CD4 cells after COVID-19 (dated by TCRdb to 2021 to 2024). The antigens these receptors bind are not known. Libraries were prepared through the immunoSEQ multiplex PCR assay. What TCRdb holds here is the immuneACCESS table cut down to in-frame rearrangements. Part of the clones is not present; checked against another copy, under half of the missing clones reflect an unresolved V gene, and the others are unexplained. Present in this sample are some 30,000 clones, approximately 60% of which were seen just once. The top ten clones comprise roughly 8.4% of the sample. In the ViraFEST assay, PBMC were stimulated with viral peptide pools, and antigen-specific CD4+ T cell clonotypes were then identified by expansion using TCR sequencing. After around ten days of culture, CD4+ T cells were isolated with the EasySep CD4+ T cell isolation kit. Two doses of either the BNT162b2 or the mRNA-1273 mRNA SARS-CoV-2 vaccine were administered to participants.

The material sequenced was CD4+ T cells from PBMCs cultured with SARS-CoV-2 spike peptides, taken after COVID-19 vaccination. The cell subset or site label here, explained by the study, means: SARS-CoV-2 spike overlapping peptide pool stimulation. These receptors all stem from a human donor who received a COVID-19 vaccine.

Here the CDR3 reads CASSPRTGTRSLEQYF. The CDR3, as DNA: TGTGCCAGCAGCCCAAGAACCGGGACTAGGTCCCTCGAGCAGTACTTC. The chain combines TRBV13 with TRBJ2-7; TRBD2 agrees at 8 bases. This CDR3 is built from 16 residues. V trimming: 5 bases; J trimming: 6 bases; junction bases outside the gene matches: 15. Germline V gives CDR1 PRHDT, CDR2 FYEKMQ (reference sequence).

The gene calls are TRBV6-1 and TRBJ1-2, with D hard to call. V lost 1 base and J 4 bases, leaving 7 bases between the germline ends. The germline V gene encodes CDR1 MNHNS and CDR2 SASEGT. This CDR3 has 13 amino acids. In nucleotides, the CDR3 is TGTGCCAGCAGTGAAGGGGTTGGCTATGGCTACACCTTC. Translating gives CASSEGVGYGYTF.

The CDR3 region is CASSSGQTSTDTQYF. In DNA form, the CDR3 reads TGCGCCAGCAGCTCCGGACAGACTAGCACAGATACGCAGTATTTT. The rearrangement links TRBV5-1 to TRBJ2-3, with D maybe TRBD1 (6 bases). The CDR3 contains 15 residues. V lost 3 bases to trimming and J lost 0 bases, with 11 bases between them. The germline CDR1 and CDR2 sequences are SGHRS and YFSETQ.

The chain carries TRBV11-2 and TRBJ1-2; 8 nucleotides align to TRBD1. The CDR3 is 14 amino acids. The germline CDR1 and CDR2 sequences are SGHAT and FQNNGV. Unmatched junction bases numbered 5, after V lost 4 bases and J lost 4 bases. In nucleotides, the CDR3 is TGTGCCAGCAGCTCAAGACAGGGGCTCTATGGCTACACCTTC. Translation gives CASSSRQGLYGYTF. The full variable domain, with the rest looked up from reference TRBV11-2 and TRBJ1-2, is EAGVAQSPRYKIIEKRQSVAFWCNPISGHATLYWYQQILGQGPKLLIQFQNNGVVDDSQLPKDRFSAERLKGVDSTLKIQPAKLEDSAVYLCASSSRQGLYGYTFGSGTRLTVV.

The chain links TRBV19 to TRBJ2-7; D tentatively fits TRBD1 or TRBD2 (5 bases each). Germline loops: CDR1 LNHDA, CDR2 SQIVND (reference sequence). The V and J ends lost 6 bases and 0 bases respectively, with 15 bases between them. The length of the CDR3 is 15 residues. This CDR3 is CASSTGAFSSYEQYF. The CDR3 DNA reads TGTGCCAGTAGCACCGGGGCCTTTAGCTCCTACGAGCAGTACTTC.

The genes are TRBV11-3 and TRBJ2-5, with unresolved D. Per the germline V gene, CDR1 is SGHNT and CDR2 is YENEEA. The CDR3 spans 12 residues. With 5 bases removed from V and 0 bases from J, the gap between germline ends came to 4 bases. The CDR3 region is CASSLNQETQYF. The CDR3 DNA reads as TGTGCCAGCAGCCTCAACCAAGAGACCCAGTACTTC. Based on the CDR3 plus reference TRBV11-3 and TRBJ2-5, the full variable domain is EAGVVQSPRYKIIEKKQPVAFWCNPISGHNTLYWYLQNLGQGPELLIRYENEEAVDDSQLPKDRFSAERLKGVDSTLKIQPAELGDSAVYLCASSLNQETQYFGPGTRLLVL.

The chain recombines TRBV30 with TRBJ2-5; 7 bases map to TRBD1. Germline loops: CDR1 GTSNPN, CDR2 SVGIG (reference sequence). The CDR3 length is 15 residues. With V trimmed by 0 bases and J by 1 base, 5 bases remained unmatched. CDR3 DNA: TGTGCCTGGAGTGTACAGGGGACACTCCAAGAGACCCAGTACTTC. Translated: CAWSVQGTLQETQYF.

The chain employs TRBV29-1 and TRBJ2-6; 9 bases are a match to TRBD1. CDR3 size: 16 residues. The germline V gene has CDR1 SQVTM and CDR2 ANQGSEA. The V and J ends lost 3 bases and 4 bases, in that order; junction bases with no gene match: 7. The CDR3 spells CSVEGDREYGANVLTF. The CDR3, as DNA: TGCAGCGTTGAGGGGGACAGGGAGTACGGGGCCAACGTCCTGACTTTC.

V is TRBV19 and J is TRBJ2-7; 12 nucleotides agree with TRBD2. V gave up 5 bases and J gave up 2 bases; unmatched junction bases: 7. Germline-derived CDR1 and CDR2 are LNHDA and SQIVND (reference sequence). CDR3 length: 16 residues. CDR3 sequence: CASSALAGGVAYEQYF. In nucleotides, the CDR3 is TGTGCCAGTAGTGCACTAGCGGGAGGAGTAGCCTACGAGCAGTACTTC.

This clone was seen just once. V usage is TRBV25-1 and J usage is TRBJ2-7; D ambiguous. The CDR3 runs to 13 residues. Trimming took off 4 bases at V and 4 bases at J, with 11 bases between the two ends. Germline V lookup: CDR1 MGHDK, CDR2 SYGVNS. Here the CDR3 DNA reads TGTGCCAGCAGTGGAAGCATGTTGTACGAGCAGTACTTC. It specifies CASSGSMLYEQYF.

The CDR3: CASTGTGNYQPQHF. CDR3 nucleotide sequence: TGTGCCAGTACCGGGACAGGGAATTACCAGCCCCAGCATTTT. J is TRBJ1-5 and V is TRBV19; 9 nucleotides match TRBD1. V gave up 7 bases and J gave up 7 bases; unmatched junction bases: 8. There are 14 residues in the CDR3. Germline V gene data show CDR1 as LNHDA and CDR2 as SQIVND (reference sequence).

The rearrangement links TRBV6-4 to TRBJ2-6, with unresolved D. The V end was cut by 2 bases, the J end by 4 bases, with 6 bases between. The CDR3 spans 14 residues. Germline loops: CDR1 MRHNA, CDR2 SNTAGT. For the CDR3, the DNA is TGTGCCAGCAGTGACAGGGCCGGGGCCAACGTCCTGACTTTC. Its translation: CASSDRAGANVLTF.

This chain joins TRBV6-4 and TRBJ2-2; D is unresolved. The length of the CDR3 is 14 residues. In germline, CDR1 is MRHNA, CDR2 SNTAGT. The V end lost 3 bases, the J end lost 1 base, and 6 bases lay between the germline ends. The DNA of the CDR3 is TGTGCCAGCAGTGAGCGAAGGAACACCGGGGAGCTGTTTTTT. This gives the protein CASSERRNTGELFF.

This chain's CDR3 is CSVEVGGLSSYEQYF. The CDR3 bases are TGCAGCGTTGAAGTCGGGGGGCTTTCTTCCTACGAGCAGTACTTC. The chain uses TRBV29-1 and TRBJ2-7; D is possibly TRBD2 (7 bases). The CDR3 is made up of 15 amino acids. The V end lost 1 base, the J end lost 1 base, and 14 bases lay between the germline ends. Germline CDR1 reads SQVTM; CDR2 reads ANQGSEA.

This clone was counted a few times. The chain uses TRBV5-4 and TRBJ2-5; D may be TRBD2 (6 bases). Deletions cut 2 bases from V and 2 bases from J, with 13 bases between. The CDR3 loop spans 15 amino acids. Germline V gives CDR1 SGHNT, CDR2 YYREEE (reference sequence). CDR3 DNA: TGTGCCAGCAGCTTAGGGACTGCAGGTCAAGAGACCCAGTACTTC. Its translation: CASSLGTAGQETQYF. The full variable domain, rest sourced from reference TRBV5-4 and TRBJ2-5, is ETGVTQSPTHLIKTRGQQVTLRCSSQSGHNTVSWYQQALGQGPQFIFQYYREEENGRGNFPPRFSGLQFPNYSSELNVNALELDDSALYLCASSLGTAGQETQYFGPGTRLLVL.